This TCR beta chain was captured in a study of T cell repertoires in cytomegalovirus infection. Whole-study context: The public TCR beta signatures pointed to both CMV infection and matching HLA type. Study-level results: Ex vivo, HLA-C-restricted CMV-specific TCR beta clonotypes prevailed over the rest of the response. CMV carriers with the relevant HLA were identified by cumulative public TCR beta family frequency.

As to this clonotype: Its target is not known.

V lost 0 bases, J lost 3 bases, and 18 bases lay in between. The CDR3 is made up of 18 amino acids. In germline, CDR1 is LNHNV, CDR2 YYDKDF (reference sequence). TCRdb reprocessed the reads via MiXCR and lists one record per CDR3 protein. The repertoire holds 290,000 or so distinct CDR3 sequences, about 25% seen once, with approximately 15% in the top ten. The sequenced sample was PBMCs. This rearrangement joins TRBV15 to TRBJ1-5; maybe TRBD1 (5 bases). The sequence came from a human donor in good health (CMV status not recorded). Some clones in this sample may be carry-over from other donors' samples. DNA for the CDR3: TGTGCCACCAGCAGAGATCACGAGACCCCGGGGCCCAATCAGCCCCAGCATTTT. Translated: CATSRDHETPGPNQPQHF.